This TCR beta chain was sequenced during a study of OX40 agonist ivuxolimab in advanced cancers. Findings and caveats of the study: In the expanded peripheral T cells, antigen specificity was never determined. Both CD4+ and CD8+ T cell populations in blood had undergone clonal expansion by week 6 at 0.1 to 3.0 mg/kg.

TCRdb keeps only in-frame clones here, not all; method: immunoSEQ multiplex PCR. The table records tens of thousands of clones, around 87% of them present only once. As to this clone: As yet, its antigen is unknown.

Blood was sampled at baseline, cycle 4 day 1, and cycle 7 day 1. Losses at the gene ends were 5 bases for V and 1 base for J; bases not matched to a gene: 13. The CDR3 covers 17 residues. The germline V gene encodes CDR1 SGHAT and CDR2 FQNNGV. This TCR was recovered from an adult with an advanced solid tumor such as melanoma, head and neck, liver or kidney cancer. This sequence joins TRBV11-2 and TRBJ2-7, with TRBD1 identical over 8 bases. The starting material was CD4+ or CD8+ T cells sorted from blood, obtained in a trial of the OX40 agonist ivuxolimab. The CDR3 DNA reads as TGTGCCAGCAGCCCGCTAGCGAGGCAGGGGGCGTCCTACGAGCAGTACTTC. Translated: CASSPLARQGASYEQYF.